This T cell receptor beta chain was recovered during a study of somatic mutations in cytotoxic T cells in rheumatoid arthritis. V was shortened by 5 bases and J by 5 bases, with 24 bases between the two germline ends. The CDR3 runs to 17 residues. Germline CDR1 reads LNHNV; CDR2 reads YYDKDF (reference sequence). Profiling relied on immunoSEQ multiplex PCR, and the TCRdb table lists in-frame clones only, not all of them. Of some 7,800 clones in the sample, around 90% were seen once. This clonotype was obtained from a man between 35 and 55 years old with rheumatoid arthritis. J is TRBJ1-2 and V is TRBV15; D possibly corresponds to TRBD1 (6 bases). Material for sequencing was CD8+ T cells sorted from blood. This chain's CDR3 is CATSEDRDEGRGYGYTF. The CDR3 coding sequence is TGTGCCACCAGCGAAGACCGGGACGAAGGGAGGGGGTATGGCTACACCTTC. The variable domain in full, completed from reference TRBV15 and TRBJ1-2, reads DAMVIQNPRYQVTQFGKPVTLSCSQTLNHNVMYWYQQKSSQAPKLLFHYYDKDFNNEADTPDNFQSRRPNTSFCFLDIRSPGLGDTAMYLCATSEDRDEGRGYGYTFGSGTRLTVV.